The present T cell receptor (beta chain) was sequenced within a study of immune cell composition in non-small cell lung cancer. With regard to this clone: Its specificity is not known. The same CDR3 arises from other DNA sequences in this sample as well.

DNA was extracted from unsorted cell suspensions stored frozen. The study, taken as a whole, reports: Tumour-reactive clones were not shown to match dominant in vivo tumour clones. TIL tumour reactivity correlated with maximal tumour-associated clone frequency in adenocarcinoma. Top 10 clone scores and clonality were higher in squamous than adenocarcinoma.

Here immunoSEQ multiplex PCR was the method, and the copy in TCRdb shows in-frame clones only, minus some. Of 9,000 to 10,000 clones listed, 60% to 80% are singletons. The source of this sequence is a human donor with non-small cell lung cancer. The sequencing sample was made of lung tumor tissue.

The CDR3, as DNA: TGTGCCAGCAGCCCGGGGCCGGCTAGCGGAAGCTCCTACGAGCAGTACTTC. This sequence encodes CASSPGPASGSSYEQYF. The J gene is TRBJ2-7, the V gene TRBV4-2; 7 nucleotides agree with TRBD2. This CDR3 region has 17 residues. Trimming cost V 4 bases and J 0 bases; bases outside gene matches: 12. The germline CDR1 and CDR2 sequences are LGHNA and YNFKEQ.